This T cell receptor beta chain derives from a study of response to subunit inactivated influenza vaccine. General study findings and limits: Authors suggested that a seasonal influenza vaccination recruits few new T cells each time.

This clonotype came up a few times. Antigen specificity is unknown. Using its own MiXCR run on the RT-PCR reads, TCRdb lists one record per CDR3 protein. This sample has 500,000 to 600,000 distinct CDR3 sequences, with 14% found just once. This clonotype was sampled from a man in his fifties who received an inactivated influenza vaccine. The sequenced sample was PBMCs from blood, obtained about 13 days after vaccination.

This chain's CDR3 is CASSRETVSYEQYF. CDR3 in DNA: TGCGCCAGCAGCCGCGAGACGGTCTCCTACGAGCAGTACTTC. This chain connects TRBV4-1 to TRBJ2-7, with D hard to call. Per germline, CDR1 MGHRA and CDR2 YSYEKL. The CDR3 covers 14 residues. V was shortened by 4 bases and J by 0 bases, with 10 bases between the two germline ends.